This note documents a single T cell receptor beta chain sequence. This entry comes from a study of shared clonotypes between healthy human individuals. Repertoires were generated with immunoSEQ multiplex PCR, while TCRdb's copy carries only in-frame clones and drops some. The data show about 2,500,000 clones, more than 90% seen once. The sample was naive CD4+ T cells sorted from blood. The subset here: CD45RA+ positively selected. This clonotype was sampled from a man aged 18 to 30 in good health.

As DNA, the CDR3 is TGTGCCAGCAGCTTGAACAGGGGCCATAATTCACCCCTCCACTTT. This sequence encodes CASSLNRGHNSPLHF. The V and J genes are TRBV7-9 and TRBJ1-6; 7 positions agree with TRBD1. Trimming took 3 bases from V and 5 from J; bases not matched to a gene: 4. CDR3 length: 15 amino acids. Germline CDR1 is SEHNR and CDR2 is FQNEAQ (reference sequence).